This T cell receptor (beta chain) was captured by sequencing in a study of beta chain features in type 1 diabetes. The authors reverse transcribed all of the isolated RNA, so sequencing captured expressed TCRB transcripts. Sequencing was performed with immunoSEQ multiplex PCR; in TCRdb, only in-frame clones are kept and a portion is missing. The repertoire has some 150,000 clones, about 10% of them found once; the top ten carry under 1.5%. Germline V CDR1 and CDR2: MNHEY, SVGAGI. The CDR3 loop spans 14 amino acids. V dropped 2 bases and J dropped 5; count of bases not matched to a gene: 6. This receptor was obtained from a man between 18 and 35 years old in good health. Sequenced: naive CD4+ T cells from blood. This chain links TRBV6-5 with TRBJ2-7, with 7 bases that match TRBD1. The CDR3 DNA reads TGTGCCAGCAGTTACGAACAGGGGATCGACGAGCAGTACTTC. It is translated as CASSYEQGIDEQYF.